This T cell receptor (beta chain) was retrieved from a study of T-cell memory formation after mild COVID-19. General study findings and limits: Clones that contracted from day 15 to 85 were balanced CD4/CD8, while later expanders leaned CD4+.

A 5'RACE reaction primed in the constant segment made cDNA libraries of TCR alpha and TCR beta, and these carried sample barcodes and UMIs. Each CDR3 protein is one row after TCRdb ran MiXCR on the 5' RACE reads. The repertoire includes just over 60,000 distinct CDR3 sequences, 9% to 9.5% of them detected once, and less than 1.5% sits in the top ten. This clonotype was picked up many times. Its antigen is still unknown. Between the trimmed V and J ends, which lost 2 bases and 5 bases, there was a span of 12 bases. This CDR3 is 14 amino acids long. The material sequenced was PBMCs or a T cell subset sorted from them (not recorded which). V usage is TRBV12-3 or TRBV12-4 and J usage is TRBJ2-5; TRBD1 might be the D (6 bases). The TCR comes from a man between 18 and 35 years old who had mild COVID-19 (a few samples of this study predate the infection). Cell type and time point are not known. CDR3 loop: CASSLRTVKETQYF. CDR3 coding DNA: TGTGCCAGCAGTTTAAGGACAGTAAAGGAGACCCAGTACTTC.